This entry concerns a single T cell receptor beta chain. Its cognate antigen is unknown. The sample is drawn from a study of cytomegalovirus exposure and HLA in healthy donors. Study details: Among approximately 400 genotyped donors, around 80% fell in the Caucasian-associated ancestry cluster.

The V gene end was trimmed by 1 base and the J gene end by 1 base; junction bases not matched to a gene: 12. The CDR3 is made up of 19 amino acids. Germline CDR1 and CDR2: SNHLY and FYNNEI. The PCR contained 60 Vbeta and 13 Jbeta primers. Measured with immunoSEQ multiplex PCR; TCRdb has only the in-frame clones, and not every one. The sample lists 150,000 to 200,000 clones, 60% to 80% occurring once. Study results and limitations: A later analysis reportedly found fewer N-insertions in an Asian-associated ancestry cluster than the roughly 680-donor mean. With high specificity and sensitivity, the classifier reportedly diagnosed cytomegalovirus status.

The sequence came from a man in his thirties or forties in good health and CMV-seropositive. Sequencing input: PBMCs. This chain uses TRBV2 with TRBJ1-5, with 8 bases lining up with TRBD1. This CDR3 is CASSEVRTGKSKSNQPQHF. CDR3 coding DNA: TGTGCCAGCAGTGAAGTCCGGACAGGGAAATCTAAAAGCAATCAGCCCCAGCATTTT.